This T cell receptor beta chain emerged from a study of tumor and adjacent non-tumor tissue in lung cancer. Study context: The patients, some ten men and roughly 5 women, were about 31 to 80 with stage I to III disease.

With regard to this clonotype: Its target is not known. Its ends do not fully match the called genes, so a read error is possible.

Broader study findings: Patients with more diverse tumor TCRs had worse survival. Normal lung showed higher cumulative top 100 clone frequency than tumor.

The CDR3 is 14 residues long. The germline gives CDR1 MNHEY, CDR2 SVGAGI. RNA was extracted from bulk tissue without any cell sorting. Distant lung tissue was collected more than 3 cm away from the tumor edge. Chemotherapy-naive patients with new lung cancer underwent thoracic surgery in China, August–late 2014. Three rounds of nested PCR, following a modified ARM-PCR protocol, produced the TCRbeta library. TCRdb re-analysed the multiplex PCR reads in MiXCR, keeping a single row per CDR3 protein. Among 85,000 or so distinct CDR3 sequences listed, more than 75% were seen once. The sample comprised distant non-tumor lung tissue. The chain is built from TRBV6-5 and TRBJ2-4; 7 bases are a match to TRBD2. The source is a woman between 50 and 59 years old with non-small cell lung cancer. The CDR3 region has the DNA TGTGGCAGCAGTTACTCGGGGAGGGGAAACATTCAGTGCTTC. This translates into CGSSYSGRGNIQCF.